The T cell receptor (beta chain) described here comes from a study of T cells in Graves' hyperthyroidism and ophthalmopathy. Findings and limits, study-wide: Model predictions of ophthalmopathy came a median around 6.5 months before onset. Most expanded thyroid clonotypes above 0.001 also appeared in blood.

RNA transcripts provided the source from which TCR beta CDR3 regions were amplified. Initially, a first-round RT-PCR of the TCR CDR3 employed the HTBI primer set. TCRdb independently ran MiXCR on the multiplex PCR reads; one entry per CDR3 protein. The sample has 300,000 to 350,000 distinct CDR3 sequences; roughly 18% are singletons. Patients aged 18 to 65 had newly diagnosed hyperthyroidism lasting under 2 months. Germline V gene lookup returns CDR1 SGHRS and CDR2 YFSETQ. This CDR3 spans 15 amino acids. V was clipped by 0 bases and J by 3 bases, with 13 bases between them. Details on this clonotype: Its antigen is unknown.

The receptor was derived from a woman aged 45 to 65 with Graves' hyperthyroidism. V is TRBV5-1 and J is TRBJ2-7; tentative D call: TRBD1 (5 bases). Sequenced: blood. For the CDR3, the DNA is TGCGCCAGCAGCTTGGGCTATGGGGCAGACTACGAGCAGTACTTC. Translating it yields CASSLGYGADYEQYF.